The subject of this entry is one T cell receptor (beta chain). The antigen is undetermined. The data stem from a study of T cell repertoires in cytomegalovirus infection. Study context: Matching HLA type and CMV infection were both indicated by public TCR beta signatures.

TCRdb used MiXCR to reprocess the reads, holding one entry per CDR3 protein. The table shows some 940,000 distinct CDR3 sequences, with around 30% occurring only once. The V gene's germline CDR1 is LNHDA and CDR2 SQIVND (reference sequence). There are 15 residues in the CDR3. The V end lost 5 bases, the J end lost 2 bases, and 14 bases lay between the germline ends. V usage is TRBV19 and J usage is TRBJ2-3; possible D gene TRBD2, 5 bases. Sequences were derived from cultured CD8+ T cells from PBMCs, sampled from culture after CMV antigen stimulation. This clonotype originated in a human donor in good health (CMV status not recorded). Some clones in this sample may be carry-over from other donors' samples. The CDR3 sequence is CASSAYRDATDTQYF. DNA for the CDR3: TGTGCCAGTAGTGCTTACCGGGATGCCACAGATACGCAGTATTTT.